One sample yielded the 5 T cell receptor beta chains listed below, sequenced in a study of blood T cell repertoires in COVID-19. Libraries were prepared by immunoSEQ multiplex PCR; TCRdb keeps only in-frame clonotypes and omits some of them. The top ten hold approximately 2% of the sample, which has 470,000 or so clones, around 90% seen once. The sample was PBMCs or T cells enriched from blood (not recorded which). These receptors all stem from a woman between 18 and 29 years old with acute COVID-19.

J is TRBJ2-5 and V is TRBV3-1 (or the pseudogene TRBV3-2); 8 bases align to TRBD1. This CDR3 is built from 15 residues. The germline V gene encodes CDR1 LGHDT and CDR2 YNNKEL (reference sequence). J lost 2 bases, V lost 3 bases, and 5 bases had no gene match. CDR3 coding DNA: TGTGCCAGCAGCCAGGGGACAGGTATACAAGAGACCCAGTACTTC. It codes for CASSQGTGIQETQYF.

This clone was detected a few times. V gene TRBV6-6 combines with J gene TRBJ1-4; a weak D match, TRBD1 (5 bases). Germline CDR1 reads MNHNY; CDR2 reads SVGAGI (reference sequence). V was cut by 7 bases and J by 0 bases, with 12 bases left in between. The CDR3 has 15 amino acids. CDR3 coding DNA: TGTGCCAGCACTCCCGGGGGTCCAACTAATGAAAAACTGTTTTTT. Encoded protein: CASTPGGPTNEKLFF.

This clone was counted once. The V call is TRBV28, the J call TRBJ2-3, with a possible D match to TRBD2 (5 bases). The CDR3 runs to 15 residues. Germline V CDR1 and CDR2: MDHEN, SYDVKM. Trimming removed 2 bases at V and 1 base at J, with 10 bases between. CDR3 nucleotide sequence: TGTGCCAGCAGTTTAGACGGGATCGGCACAGATACGCAGTATTTT. Translated, it gives CASSLDGIGTDTQYF.

The CDR3: CASGLGDSDTEAFF. The CDR3 bases are TGTGCTAGTGGTTTAGGGGATTCGGACACTGAAGCTTTCTTT. V gene TRBV12-5 combines with J gene TRBJ1-1, with D perhaps TRBD1 (5 bases). Trimming left V 3 bases short and J 3 bases short, with 11 bases between. The CDR3 extends over 14 amino acids. Germline CDR1 and CDR2: LGHNT and FRNRAP.

The chain is built from TRBV9 and TRBJ1-5, with D possibly matching TRBD1 (6 bases). Trimming left V 3 bases short and J 6 bases short, with 13 bases between. The length of the CDR3 is 14 residues. Germline CDR1 and CDR2: SGDLS and YYNGEE. The CDR3 coding sequence is TGTGCCAGCAGCGCTACCCAGGGGAGTCAGCCCCAGCATTTT. Its translation is CASSATQGSQPQHF.